This T cell receptor (beta chain) is from a study of response to subunit inactivated influenza vaccine. Study-level results: The authors suggested that few new T cells are recruited per seasonal influenza vaccination.

TCRdb re-derived calls from the RT-PCR reads in MiXCR, one entry per CDR3 protein. Of roughly 540,000 distinct CDR3 sequences listed, approximately 22% are singletons. With regard to this clonotype: The antigen remains unidentified.

Trimming removed 5 bases from V and 2 bases from J, with 16 bases in between. The CDR3 length is 15 residues. Germline CDR1 reads MNHEY; CDR2 reads SVGEGT. The data also belong to a second study, concerning T cells expressing NK-cell markers. That investigation notes: It was by 5'RACE template switching with UMIs that TCR beta cDNA was made. In sorted CD3+CD56+NKG2C+, CD3+CD56+NKG2C- and CD3+CD56-NKG2C+ T cells, TCR beta repertoires were obtained. Six or seven donors had dominant NKG2C+ clonotypes that comprised roughly 1.0-8% of their CD8+ T cells. In several donors, these clonotypes also led the CD3+CD56-NKG2C+ fraction.

The receptor's source is a man aged 50 or older who received an inactivated influenza vaccine. V usage is TRBV6-2 or TRBV6-3 and J usage is TRBJ2-7, with a possible D match to TRBD2 (6 bases). This specimen was CD4+ T cells sorted from PBMCs, taken less than 13 days after vaccination. The DNA of the CDR3 is TGTGCCAGCAGTCACCCTCGGGGGTCGGCCTACGAGCAGTACTTC. It is translated as CASSHPRGSAYEQYF.